These T cell receptor beta chains were read from a single sample in a study of T cell changes during pregnancy in multiple sclerosis. Generated by immunoSEQ multiplex PCR, the TCRdb table keeps only in-frame clones and is missing some. The profile shows roughly 48,000 clones, 85% to 95% of them singletons. The sample consisted of CD8+ T cells from peripheral blood mononuclear cells, taken in the first trimester of pregnancy. The receptors shown here come from a female donor with multiple sclerosis, enrolled in a pregnancy study. The CDR3 runs from the conserved cysteine through the conserved F or W. D genes are given only for firm matches. A clone size is listed for some rows: how often the clone was seen (once, few, many), or a class if it is expanded.

size	D	V	J	DNA	CDR3
.	.	TRBV27	TRBJ1-3	TGTGCCAGCAGTCCCGTATCACAGGTTAGCTCTGGAAACACCATATATTTT	CASSPVSQVSSGNTIYF
.	TRBD1	TRBV2	TRBJ2-3	TGTGCCAGTATGGACAGGACCTATACGCAGTATTTT	CASMDRTYTQYF
.	.	TRBV5-4	TRBJ1-1	TGTGCCAGCAGCTTGGGGGTCAGGGTGAACACTGAAGCTTTCTTT	CASSLGVRVNTEAFF
.	TRBD2	TRBV11-2	TRBJ2-1	TGTGCCAGCAGCTTAGACCCCCCTAGCGGGGCCAATGAGCAGTTCTTC	CASSLDPPSGANEQFF
.	.	TRBV15	TRBJ2-1	TGTGCCACCAGCAGAGATAGTCGAGGGGGTCCGAATGAGCAGTTCTTC	CATSRDSRGGPNEQFF
.	.	TRBV7-9	TRBJ2-3	TGTGCCAGCAGTACCAATTACGGGACTCTCGAGGATACGCAGTATTTT	CASSTNYGTLEDTQYF
.	.	TRBV9	TRBJ2-3	TGTGCCAGCAGCGTAGAGCTCGGCACAGATACGCAGTATTTT	CASSVELGTDTQYF
.	.	TRBV19	TRBJ1-1	TGTGCCAGTAGTATAGATAGGGCAGGGGCGTACACTGAAGCTTTCTTT	CASSIDRAGAYTEAFF
.	TRBD2	TRBV15	TRBJ2-1	TGTGCCACCAGCAGTGCACCGAGCGGGGGCTACAATGAGCAGTTCTTC	CATSSAPSGGYNEQFF
.	.	TRBV29-1	TRBJ2-7	TGCAGCGTTATCCCCCCAGGGAACGAGCAGTACTTC	CSVIPPGNEQYF
.	.	TRBV7-8	TRBJ1-1	TGTGCCAGCAGCCCTACAGCCTTGAACACTGAAGCTTTCTTT	CASSPTALNTEAFF
.	.	TRBV4-3	TRBJ1-1	TGCGCCAGCAGCCGTGGGGGGGCTGGCACTGAAGCTTTCTTT	CASSRGGAGTEAFF
once	.	TRBV27	TRBJ2-5	TGTGCCAGCAGTTTAATAGGCGGACAAGAGACCCAGTACTTC	CASSLIGGQETQYF
.	TRBD1	TRBV2	TRBJ1-2	TGTGTCAGCAGTCTTCGACAGGGAATAGACTATGGCTACACCTTC	CVSSLRQGIDYGYTF
once	.	TRBV2	TRBJ2-7	TGTGCCAGCAGTGAAGGGACTTTTCCCCCCTACGAGCAGTACTTC	CASSEGTFPPYEQYF
.	TRBD2	TRBV5-4	TRBJ2-7	TGTGCCAGCAGCCGCGGGCCTAGCGGGAGTGCCTACGAGCAGTACTTC	CASSRGPSGSAYEQYF
.	.	TRBV5-1	TRBJ1-1	TGCGCCAGCAGCGTTAGGGGGAACACTGAAGCTTTCTTT	CASSVRGNTEAFF
.	TRBD2	TRBV4-1	TRBJ2-2	TGCGCCAGCAGCAAAGGGACTAGCGGGACCGGGGAGCTGTTTTTT	CASSKGTSGTGELFF
.	.	TRBV27	TRBJ2-2	TGTGCCAGCAGTTCGGGGATCACCGGGGAGCTGTTTTTT	CASSSGITGELFF
once	.	TRBV30	TRBJ1-2	TGTGCCTGGAGTGTACTAGGGGGGGGTGGCTACACCTTC	CAWSVLGGGGYTF
.	.	TRBV13	TRBJ2-6	TGTGCCAGCAGCTTAGTTGGCAGAAGCTCTGGGGCCAACGTCCTGACTTTC	CASSLVGRSSGANVLTF